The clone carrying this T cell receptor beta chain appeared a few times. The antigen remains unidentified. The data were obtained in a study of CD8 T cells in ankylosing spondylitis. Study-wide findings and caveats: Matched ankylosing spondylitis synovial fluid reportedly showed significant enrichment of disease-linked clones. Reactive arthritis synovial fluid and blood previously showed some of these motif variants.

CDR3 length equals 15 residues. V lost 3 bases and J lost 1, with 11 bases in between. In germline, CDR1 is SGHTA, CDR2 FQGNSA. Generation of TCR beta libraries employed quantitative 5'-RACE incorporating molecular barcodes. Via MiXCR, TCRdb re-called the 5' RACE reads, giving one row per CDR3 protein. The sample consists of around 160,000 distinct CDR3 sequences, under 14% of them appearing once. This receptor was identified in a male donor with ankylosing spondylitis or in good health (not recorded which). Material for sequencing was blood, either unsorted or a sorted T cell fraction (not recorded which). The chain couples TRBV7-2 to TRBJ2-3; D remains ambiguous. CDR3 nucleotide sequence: TGTGCCAGCAGCTTGATGGTAGCTGGCACAGATACGCAGTATTTT. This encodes CASSLMVAGTDTQYF.